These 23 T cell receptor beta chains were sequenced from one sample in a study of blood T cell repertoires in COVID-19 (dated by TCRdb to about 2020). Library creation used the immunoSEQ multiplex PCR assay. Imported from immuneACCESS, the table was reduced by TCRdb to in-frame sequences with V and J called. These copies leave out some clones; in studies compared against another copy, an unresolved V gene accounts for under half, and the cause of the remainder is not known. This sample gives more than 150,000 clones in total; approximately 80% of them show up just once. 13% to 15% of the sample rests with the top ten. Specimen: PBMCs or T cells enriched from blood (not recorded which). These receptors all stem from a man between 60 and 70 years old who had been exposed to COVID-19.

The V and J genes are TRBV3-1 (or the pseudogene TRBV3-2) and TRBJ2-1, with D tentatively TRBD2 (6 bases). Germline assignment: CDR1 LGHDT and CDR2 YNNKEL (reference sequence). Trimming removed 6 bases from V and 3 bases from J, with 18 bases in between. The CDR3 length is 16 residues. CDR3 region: CASSRYNARDYNEQFF. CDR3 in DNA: TGTGCCAGCAGTCGGTACAATGCGCGGGACTACAATGAGCAGTTCTTC.

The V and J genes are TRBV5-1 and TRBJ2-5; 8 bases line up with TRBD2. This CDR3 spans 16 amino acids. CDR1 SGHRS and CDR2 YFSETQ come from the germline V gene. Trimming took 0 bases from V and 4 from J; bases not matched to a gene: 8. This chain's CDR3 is CASSLAGLVVPETQYF. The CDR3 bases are TGCGCCAGCAGCTTGGCGGGACTAGTAGTCCCAGAGACCCAGTACTTC.

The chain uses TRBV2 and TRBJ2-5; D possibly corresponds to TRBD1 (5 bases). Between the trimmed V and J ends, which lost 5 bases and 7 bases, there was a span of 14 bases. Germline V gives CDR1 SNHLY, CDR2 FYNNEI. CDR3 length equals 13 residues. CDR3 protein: CASSLQERGTQYF. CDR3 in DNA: TGTGCCAGCAGTTTACAGGAGCGAGGGACCCAGTACTTC.

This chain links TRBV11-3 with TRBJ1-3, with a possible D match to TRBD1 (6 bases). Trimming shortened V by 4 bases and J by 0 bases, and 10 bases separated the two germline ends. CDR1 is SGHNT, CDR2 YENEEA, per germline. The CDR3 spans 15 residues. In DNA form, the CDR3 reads TGTGCCAGCAGCTCCAGGGGCATCTCTGGAAACACCATATATTTT. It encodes CASSSRGISGNTIYF.

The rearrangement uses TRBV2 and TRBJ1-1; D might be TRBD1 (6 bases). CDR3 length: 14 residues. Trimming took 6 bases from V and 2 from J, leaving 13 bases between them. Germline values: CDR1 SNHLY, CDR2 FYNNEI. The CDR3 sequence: CASRYRVKNTEAFF. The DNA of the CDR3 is TGTGCCAGCAGGTACAGGGTTAAAAACACTGAAGCTTTCTTT.

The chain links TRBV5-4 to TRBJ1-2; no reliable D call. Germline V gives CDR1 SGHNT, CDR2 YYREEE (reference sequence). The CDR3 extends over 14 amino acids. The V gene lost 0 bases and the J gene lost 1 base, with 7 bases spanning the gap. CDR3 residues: CASSLGGVNYGYTF. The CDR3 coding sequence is TGTGCCAGCAGCTTGGGCGGGGTTAACTATGGCTACACCTTC.

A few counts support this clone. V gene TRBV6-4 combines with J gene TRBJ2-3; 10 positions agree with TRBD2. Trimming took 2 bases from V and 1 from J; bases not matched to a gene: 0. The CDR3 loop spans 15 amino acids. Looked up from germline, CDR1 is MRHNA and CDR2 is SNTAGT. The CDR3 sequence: CASSDLAGGTDTQYF. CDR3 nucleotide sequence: TGTGCCAGCAGTGACCTAGCGGGAGGCACAGATACGCAGTATTTT.

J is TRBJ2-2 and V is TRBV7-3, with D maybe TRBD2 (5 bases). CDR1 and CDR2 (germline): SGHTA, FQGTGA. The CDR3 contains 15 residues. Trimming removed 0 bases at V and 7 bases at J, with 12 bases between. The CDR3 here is CASSLTSMRVGELFF. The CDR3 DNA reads TGTGCCAGCAGCTTAACGTCTATGAGGGTCGGGGAGCTGTTTTTT.

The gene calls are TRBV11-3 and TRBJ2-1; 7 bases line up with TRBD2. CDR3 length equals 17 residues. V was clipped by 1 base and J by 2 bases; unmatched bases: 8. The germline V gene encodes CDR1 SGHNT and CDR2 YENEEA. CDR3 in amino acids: CASSLAGLAVTYNEQFF. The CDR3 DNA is TGTGCCAGCAGCTTAGCCGGCCTAGCGGTAACCTACAATGAGCAGTTCTTC.

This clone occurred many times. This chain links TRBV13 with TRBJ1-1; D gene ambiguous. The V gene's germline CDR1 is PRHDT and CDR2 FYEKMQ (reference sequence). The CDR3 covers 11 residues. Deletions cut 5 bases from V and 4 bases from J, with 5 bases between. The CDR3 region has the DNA TGTGCCAGCAGCCCTAGCACTGAAGCTTTCTTT. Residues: CASSPSTEAFF.

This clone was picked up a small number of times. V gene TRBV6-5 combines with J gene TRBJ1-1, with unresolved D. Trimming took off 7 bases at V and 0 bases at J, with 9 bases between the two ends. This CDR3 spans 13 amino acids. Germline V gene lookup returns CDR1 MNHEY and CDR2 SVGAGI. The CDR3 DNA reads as TGTGCCAGCACCGACAACATGAACACTGAAGCTTTCTTT. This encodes CASTDNMNTEAFF.

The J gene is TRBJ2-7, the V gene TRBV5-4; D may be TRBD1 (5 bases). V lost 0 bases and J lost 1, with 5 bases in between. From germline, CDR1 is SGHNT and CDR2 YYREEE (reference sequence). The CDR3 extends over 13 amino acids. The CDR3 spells CASSLGQSYEQYF. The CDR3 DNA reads TGTGCCAGCAGCTTGGGACAGTCCTACGAGCAGTACTTC.

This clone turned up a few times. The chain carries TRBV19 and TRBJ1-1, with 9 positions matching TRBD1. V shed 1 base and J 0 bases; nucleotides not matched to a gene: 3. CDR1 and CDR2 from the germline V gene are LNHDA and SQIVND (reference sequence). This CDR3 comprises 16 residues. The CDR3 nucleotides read TGTGCCAGTAGTATAGGTGGGGACAGGGTGAACACTGAAGCTTTCTTT. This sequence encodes CASSIGGDRVNTEAFF.

DNA of the CDR3: TGTGCCAGCAGCGTAGGGGTCGGGACAGGGCTAGATTCCTTATACAATGAGCAGTTCTTC. Amino acid sequence: CASSVGVGTGLDSLYNEQFF. The chain links TRBV9 to TRBJ2-1; TRBD1 aligns across 9 bases. The CDR3 runs to 20 residues. Germline CDR1 and CDR2: SGDLS and YYNGEE. V dropped 0 bases and J dropped 4; count of bases not matched to a gene: 17.

The chain's CDR3 is CASSLSQGARNSPLHF. The CDR3 region has the DNA TGTGCCAGCAGTTTATCACAGGGGGCGCGGAATTCACCCCTCCACTTT. The chain links TRBV27 to TRBJ1-6; 9 bases are a match to TRBD1. Per germline, CDR1 MNHEY and CDR2 SMNVEV (reference sequence). J lost 7 bases, V lost 0 bases, and 4 bases had no gene match. This CDR3 has 16 amino acids.

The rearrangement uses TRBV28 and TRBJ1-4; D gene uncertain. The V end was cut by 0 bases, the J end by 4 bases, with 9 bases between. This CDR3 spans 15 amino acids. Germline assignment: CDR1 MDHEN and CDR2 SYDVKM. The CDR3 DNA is TGTGCCAGCAGTTTATGGTCGGGAGGTAATGAAAAACTGTTTTTT. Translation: CASSLWSGGNEKLFF.

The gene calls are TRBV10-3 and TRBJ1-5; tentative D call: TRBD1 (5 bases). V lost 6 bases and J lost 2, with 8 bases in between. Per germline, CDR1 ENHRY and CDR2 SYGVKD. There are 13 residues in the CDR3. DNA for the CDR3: TGTGCCATCAGATGGGGGGGCAATCAGCCCCAGCATTTT. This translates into CAIRWGGNQPQHF.

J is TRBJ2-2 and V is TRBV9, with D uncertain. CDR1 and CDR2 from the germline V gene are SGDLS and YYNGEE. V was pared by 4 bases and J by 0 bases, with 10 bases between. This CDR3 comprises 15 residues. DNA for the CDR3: TGTGCCAGCAGCCTCGACACCGCGAACACCGGGGAGCTGTTTTTT. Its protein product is CASSLDTANTGELFF. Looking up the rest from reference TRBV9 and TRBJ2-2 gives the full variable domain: DSGVTQTPKHLITATGQRVTLRCSPRSGDLSVYWYQQSLDQGLQFLIQYYNGEERAKGNILERFSAQQFPDLHSELNLSSLELGDSALYFCASSLDTANTGELFFGEGSRLTVL.

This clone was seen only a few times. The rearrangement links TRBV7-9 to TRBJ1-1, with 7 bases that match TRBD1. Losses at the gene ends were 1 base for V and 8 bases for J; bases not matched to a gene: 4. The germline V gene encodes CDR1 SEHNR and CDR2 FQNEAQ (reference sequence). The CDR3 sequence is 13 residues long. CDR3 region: CASSLGTGTEAFF. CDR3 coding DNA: TGTGCCAGCAGCTTAGGGACAGGCACCGAAGCTTTCTTT.

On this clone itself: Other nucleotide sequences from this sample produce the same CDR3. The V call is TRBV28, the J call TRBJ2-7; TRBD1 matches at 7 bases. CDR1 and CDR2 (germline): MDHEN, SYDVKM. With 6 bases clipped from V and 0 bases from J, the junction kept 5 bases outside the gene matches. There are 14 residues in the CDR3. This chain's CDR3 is CASRRTGSSYEQYF. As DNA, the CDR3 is TGTGCCAGCAGGAGGACAGGCAGCTCCTACGAGCAGTACTTC.

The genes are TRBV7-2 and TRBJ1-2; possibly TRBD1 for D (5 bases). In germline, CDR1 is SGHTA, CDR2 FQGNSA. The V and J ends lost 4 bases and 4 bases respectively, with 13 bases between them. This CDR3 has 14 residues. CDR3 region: CASSSELGGYGYTF. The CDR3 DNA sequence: TGTGCCAGCAGCTCGGAGTTGGGGGGCTATGGCTACACCTTC.

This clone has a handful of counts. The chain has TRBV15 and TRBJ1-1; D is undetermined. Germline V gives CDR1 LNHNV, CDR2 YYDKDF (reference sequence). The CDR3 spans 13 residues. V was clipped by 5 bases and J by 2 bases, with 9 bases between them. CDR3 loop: CATSETLNTEAFF. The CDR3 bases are TGTGCCACCAGCGAGACACTTAACACTGAAGCTTTCTTT.

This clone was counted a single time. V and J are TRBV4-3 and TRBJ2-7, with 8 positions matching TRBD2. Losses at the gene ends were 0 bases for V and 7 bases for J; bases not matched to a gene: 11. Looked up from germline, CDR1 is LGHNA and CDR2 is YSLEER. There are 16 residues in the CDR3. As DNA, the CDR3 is TGCGCCAGCAGCCAAGATCGGGAGACTAGCGTGGGAGAGCAGTACTTC. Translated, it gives CASSQDRETSVGEQYF.